This is a list of T cell receptor beta chains from one sample in a study of blood T cell repertoires in COVID-19. The repertoire was sequenced with immunoSEQ multiplex PCR; TCRdb's copy has only in-frame clones and lacks some. The table shows under 200,000 clones, with roughly 87% occurring only once. The source material was peripheral blood. The receptors were gathered from a man aged 60-69 years with active or convalescent COVID-19. Both conserved end residues are part of each CDR3. D genes are given only for firm matches. Some rows have no size entry. The others give once, few or many, or a class for an expanded clone.

CDR3aa,CDR3nt,j_gene,d_gene,v_gene,abundance
CASSQRTGYNEQFF,TGTGCCAGCAGCCAAAGGACAGGGTACAATGAGCAGTTCTTC,TRBJ2-1,TRBD1,TRBV7-8,-
CASSENRVSSSYEQYF,TGTGCCAGCAGCGAGAACAGGGTGTCTTCCTCCTACGAGCAGTACTTC,TRBJ2-7,-,TRBV11-2,-
CASSLVTSAPNEQFF,TGCGCCAGCAGCTTGGTTACTTCCGCACCTAATGAGCAGTTCTTC,TRBJ2-1,-,TRBV5-1,once
CASSLAGSSTDTQYF,TGTGCCAGCAGTCTAGCGGGGTCTAGCACAGATACGCAGTATTTT,TRBJ2-3,TRBD2,TRBV6-5,-
CASSWDLIDEQFF,TGCGCCAGCAGCTGGGACTTGATCGATGAGCAGTTCTTC,TRBJ2-1,-,TRBV5-1,-
CAISESRGEGSPLHF,TGTGCCATCAGTGAGTCGAGAGGGGAGGGTTCACCCCTCCACTTT,TRBJ1-6,-,TRBV10-3,-
CASSHRAYNEQFF,TGTGCCAGCAGCCACAGGGCTTACAATGAGCAGTTCTTC,TRBJ2-1,-,TRBV7-3,-
CASSSPGLAGGSSYEQYF,TGTGCCAGCAGTTCTCCGGGACTAGCGGGGGGAAGCTCCTACGAGCAGTACTTC,TRBJ2-7,TRBD2,TRBV2,-
CASSPTTGVGTEAFF,TGTGCCAGCTCACCAACAACAGGGGTTGGAACTGAAGCTTTCTTT,TRBJ1-1,TRBD1,TRBV18,-
CSATGGTENQPQHF,TGCAGCGCCACCGGAGGGACTGAGAATCAGCCCCAGCATTTT,TRBJ1-5,-,TRBV29-1,-
CASSHRGQGNYGYTF,TGTGCCAGCAGCCACCGTGGACAGGGGAACTATGGCTACACCTTC,TRBJ1-2,TRBD1,TRBV13,medium-sized
CASSSPRQETQYF,TGCGCCAGCAGCTCCCCCCGTCAAGAGACCCAGTACTTC,TRBJ2-5,-,TRBV5-1,-
CASSEGAGKAGELFF,TGTGCCAGCAGTGAAGGGGCAGGGAAAGCCGGGGAGCTGTTTTTT,TRBJ2-2,-,TRBV6-4,-
CASIPEAGGNEQFF,TGTGCCAGCATACCAGAAGCGGGGGGGAATGAGCAGTTCTTC,TRBJ2-1,TRBD2,TRBV6-4,-
CAWSANGLSYEQYF,TGTGCCTGGAGTGCAAACGGACTATCCTACGAGCAGTACTTC,TRBJ2-7,-,TRBV30,-
CASSKTGSAGTQYF,TGTGCCAGCAGTAAAACAGGGTCGGCCGGGACCCAGTACTTC,TRBJ2-5,-,TRBV11-1,-
CASSLGSGVNYGYTF,TGTGCCAGCAGCTTGGGGTCGGGAGTTAACTATGGCTACACCTTC,TRBJ1-2,-,TRBV7-9,-